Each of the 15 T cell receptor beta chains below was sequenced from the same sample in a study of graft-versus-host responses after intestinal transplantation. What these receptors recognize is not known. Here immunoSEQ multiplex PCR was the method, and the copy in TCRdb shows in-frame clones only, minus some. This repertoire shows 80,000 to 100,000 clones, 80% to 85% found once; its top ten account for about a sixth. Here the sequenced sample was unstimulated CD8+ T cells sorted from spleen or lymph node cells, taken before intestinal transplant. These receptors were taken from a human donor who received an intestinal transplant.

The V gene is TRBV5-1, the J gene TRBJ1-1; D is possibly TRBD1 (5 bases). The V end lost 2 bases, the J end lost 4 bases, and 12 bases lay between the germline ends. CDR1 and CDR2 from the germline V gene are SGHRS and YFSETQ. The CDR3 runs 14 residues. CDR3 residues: CASSLSKGTTEAFF. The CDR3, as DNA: TGCGCCAGCAGCTTAAGTAAGGGGACCACTGAAGCTTTCTTT.

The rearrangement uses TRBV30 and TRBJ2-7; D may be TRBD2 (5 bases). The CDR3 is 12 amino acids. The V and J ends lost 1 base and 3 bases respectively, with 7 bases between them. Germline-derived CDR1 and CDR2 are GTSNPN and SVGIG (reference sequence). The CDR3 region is CAWSDSGYEQYF. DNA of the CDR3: TGTGCCTGGAGTGACAGCGGCTACGAGCAGTACTTC.

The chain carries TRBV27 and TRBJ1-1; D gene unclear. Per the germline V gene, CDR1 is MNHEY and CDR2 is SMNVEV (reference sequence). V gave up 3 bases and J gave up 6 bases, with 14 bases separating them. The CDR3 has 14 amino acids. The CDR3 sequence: CASSFRVGVAEAFF. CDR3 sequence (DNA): TGTGCCAGCAGTTTTAGAGTTGGGGTCGCTGAAGCTTTCTTT.

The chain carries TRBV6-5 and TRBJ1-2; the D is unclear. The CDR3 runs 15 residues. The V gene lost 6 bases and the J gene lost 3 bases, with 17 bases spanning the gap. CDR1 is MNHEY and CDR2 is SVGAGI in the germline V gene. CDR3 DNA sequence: TGTGCCAGCAGCTCCCTCGGGAGCGGCGACTATGGCTACACCTTC. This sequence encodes CASSSLGSGDYGYTF.

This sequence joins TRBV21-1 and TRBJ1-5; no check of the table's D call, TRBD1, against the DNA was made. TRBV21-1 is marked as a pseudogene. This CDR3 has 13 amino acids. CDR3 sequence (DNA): TGTGCCAGCAGCTGGACAGGCAATCAGCCCCAGCATTTT. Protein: CASSWTGNQPQHF.

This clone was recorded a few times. CDR3 residues: CASSGTGASTGELFF. CDR3 bases: TGTGCCAGCAGCGGGACAGGGGCAAGCACCGGGGAGCTGTTTTTT. V gene TRBV27 combines with J gene TRBJ2-2; 10 positions match TRBD1. This CDR3 is built from 15 residues. The germline gives CDR1 MNHEY, CDR2 SMNVEV (reference sequence). Trimming at V came to 6 bases and at J to 4 bases, leaving 5 bases not matched to a gene.

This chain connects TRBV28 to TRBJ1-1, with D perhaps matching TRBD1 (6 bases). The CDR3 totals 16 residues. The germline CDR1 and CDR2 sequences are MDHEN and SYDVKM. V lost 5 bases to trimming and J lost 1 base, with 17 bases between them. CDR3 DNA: TGTGCCAGCAGTCTTGCCCCCTCGACAGGGAACACTGAAGCTTTCTTT. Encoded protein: CASSLAPSTGNTEAFF.

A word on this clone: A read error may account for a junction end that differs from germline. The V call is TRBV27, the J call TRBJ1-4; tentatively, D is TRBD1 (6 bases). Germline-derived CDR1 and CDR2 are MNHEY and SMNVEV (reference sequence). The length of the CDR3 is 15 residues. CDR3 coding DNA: TGTGCCGGCAGTTTATCCTGGACAGATGATGAAAAACTGTTTTTT. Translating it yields CAGSLSWTDDEKLFF.

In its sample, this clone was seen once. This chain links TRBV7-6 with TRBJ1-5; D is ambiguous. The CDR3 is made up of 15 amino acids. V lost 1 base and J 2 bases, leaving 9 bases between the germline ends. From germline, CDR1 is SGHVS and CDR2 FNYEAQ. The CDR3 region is CASSLVEGGNQPQHF. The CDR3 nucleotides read TGTGCCAGCAGCTTAGTCGAGGGCGGCAATCAGCCCCAGCATTTT.

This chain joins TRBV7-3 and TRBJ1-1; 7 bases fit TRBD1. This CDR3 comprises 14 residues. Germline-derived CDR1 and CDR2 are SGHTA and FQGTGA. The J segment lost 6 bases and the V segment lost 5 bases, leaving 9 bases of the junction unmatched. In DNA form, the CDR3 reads TGTGCCAGCAGCCGACGAAACAGGGGCGCTGAAGCTTTCTTT. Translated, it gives CASSRRNRGAEAFF.

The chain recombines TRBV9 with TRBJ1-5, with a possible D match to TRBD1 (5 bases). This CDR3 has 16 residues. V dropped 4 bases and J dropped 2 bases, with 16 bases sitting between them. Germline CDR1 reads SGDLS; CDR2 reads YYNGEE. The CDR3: CASSLSSDSGNQPQHF. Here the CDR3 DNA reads TGTGCCAGCAGCCTATCTTCTGACAGCGGCAATCAGCCCCAGCATTTT.

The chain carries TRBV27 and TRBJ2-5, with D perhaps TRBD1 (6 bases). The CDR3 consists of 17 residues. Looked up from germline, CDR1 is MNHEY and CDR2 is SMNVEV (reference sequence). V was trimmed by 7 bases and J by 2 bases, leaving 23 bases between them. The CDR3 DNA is TGTGCCAGCACCAACTTCCCAACGACAGGTTGGCAAGAGACCCAGTACTTC. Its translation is CASTNFPTTGWQETQYF.

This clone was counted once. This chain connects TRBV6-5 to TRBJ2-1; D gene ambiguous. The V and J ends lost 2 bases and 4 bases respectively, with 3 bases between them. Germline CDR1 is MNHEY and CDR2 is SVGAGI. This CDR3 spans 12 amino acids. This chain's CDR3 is CASSYLYNEQFF. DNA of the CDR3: TGTGCCAGCAGTTACCTGTACAATGAGCAGTTCTTC.

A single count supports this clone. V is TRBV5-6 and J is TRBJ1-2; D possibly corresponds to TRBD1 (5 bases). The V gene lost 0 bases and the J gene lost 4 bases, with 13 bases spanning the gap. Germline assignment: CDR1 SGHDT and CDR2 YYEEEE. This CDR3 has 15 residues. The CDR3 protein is CASSLEQVEVYGYTF. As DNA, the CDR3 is TGTGCCAGCAGCTTGGAACAGGTCGAGGTCTATGGCTACACCTTC.

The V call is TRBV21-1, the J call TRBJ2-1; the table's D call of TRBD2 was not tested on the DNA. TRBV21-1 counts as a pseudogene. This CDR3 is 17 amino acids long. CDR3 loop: CASSKRDSLSSYNEQFF. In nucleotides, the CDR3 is TGTGCCAGCAGCAAAAGAGATTCCCTAAGCTCCTACAATGAGCAGTTCTTC.